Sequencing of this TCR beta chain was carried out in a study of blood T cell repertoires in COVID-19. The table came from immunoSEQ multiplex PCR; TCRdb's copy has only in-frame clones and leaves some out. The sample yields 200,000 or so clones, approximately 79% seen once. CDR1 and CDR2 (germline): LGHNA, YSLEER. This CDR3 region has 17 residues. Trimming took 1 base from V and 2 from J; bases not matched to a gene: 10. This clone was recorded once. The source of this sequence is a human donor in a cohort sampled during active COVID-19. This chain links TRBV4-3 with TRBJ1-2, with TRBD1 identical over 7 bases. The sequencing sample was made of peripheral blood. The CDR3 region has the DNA TGCGCCAGCAGCCAAGGGGGTAGGGGGCGAGAAAACTATGGCTACACCTTC. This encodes CASSQGGRGRENYGYTF.